This TCR beta chain came from a study of beta chain features in type 1 diabetes (dated by TCRdb to 2016 to 2018). Regarding the research as a whole: Patients and healthy donors did not differ in mean age, gender distribution, total cell number or subset yield. A total of roughly 99,000,000 sorted cells were examined across all samples, and the number of cells per subset was strongly correlated with RNA yield. The study compared TCRB repertoires of sorted circulating CD4+ T cell subsets between recently diagnosed type 1 diabetes patients and matched healthy donors. Naive and central memory subsets were obtained from all 28 donors, but regulatory and stem cell-like memory subsets were isolated from only 8 patients and 8 healthy donors. What the research found in general, with its limitations: Fewer insertions and more nucleotide deletions at VDJ recombination sites were observed in patients with type 1 diabetes, implying thymic rearrangement abnormalities. Only small numbers of individuals were included in the HLA sub-analyses, which left unresolved whether HLA type had any influence on TCRB rearrangement. Because cDNA rather than genomic DNA was sequenced, highly expressing activated cells could have been over-represented, although no difference in activation and CD3 levels was found between groups. Shorter templates might be favored by PCR, yet because patient and control samples were amplified and corrected together, any such skew would affect both groups equally. Naive, central memory and regulatory TCRB repertoires appeared to be more similar among patients than among healthy donors. Type 1 diabetes patients showed a moderate but significant shortening of TCRB CDR3 length in all four CD4+ subsets.

This clone was counted between two and nine times. This clone's antigen is unknown. The input lacks base qualities; no much larger clone sits a single base away. From each donor, a single peripheral blood sample of around 0.12 L on average was drawn into heparinised tubes. Naive, central memory, regulatory and stem cell-like memory CD4+ T cells were sorted on a BD FACSAria II using a panel including CD45RO, CCR7, CD25, CD127, CD95 and CD27. Every sorted population had a purity above 95%. PBMCs were separated immediately by Lymphoprep density gradient centrifugation and were stained directly, without being cultured. To minimize batch effects, samples were stained and sorted in pairs, one healthy donor with one patient per experiment. The entire isolated RNA was reverse transcribed using the High Capacity cDNA Reverse Transcription Kit, and thus expressed TCRB transcripts were sequenced. Deep immunoSEQ sequencing was applied to naive, central memory and regulatory T cell samples, giving an average of approximately 4 million total reads per sample. Sorted cells were lysed in RLT buffer and RNA was extracted with DNase-treated RNeasy Micro or Mini kits, depending on cell number. Each cell subset was processed separately to prevent cross-contamination, with patient and healthy donor samples processed together. The immunoSEQ multiplex PCR was used to amplify TCRB sequences from cDNA, generating 87-bp fragments that spanned the CDR3 region. Amplicons were sequenced on the Illumina HiSeq platform. The paper's processing steps were these. PCR bias was computationally corrected using synthetic template baselines, reads within Hamming distance 2 were collapsed, and singletons that could not be merged were discarded. Reads were aligned to IMGT to assign V, D and J genes, CDR3 length, and insertions or deletions at six rearrangement sites. Clonotype counts were normalized to sorted cell number within each subset before computing true diversity and Gini coefficients with the tcR R package. The overlap coefficient, calculated on TCRB nucleotide sequences, was used to measure repertoire sharing. Sourced from immuneACCESS, this table was stored by TCRdb with only in-frame sequences that have V and J called. A share of the clones is absent; for the studies checked, an unresolved V gene accounts for under half, and the remainder has no known explanation. D and trimming come from the DNA, and the V and J calls and clone size come from that table. The sample table shows some 360,000 clones, and 9.6% are seen once. Roughly 0.54% of the sample is held by the ten biggest clonotypes.

V drops 0 bases and J drops 3 bases, leaving 5 bases in between. The CDR3 goes from the cysteine to the phenylalanine over 13 residues. The CDR3 DNA has 39 bases and is translated from base 1. The germline V gene supplies CDR1 MNHEY and CDR2 SVGAGI. The material sequenced was central memory CD4+ T cells from blood. This clonotype was sampled from a man in his thirties or forties with type 1 diabetes. In this chain, TRBV6-5 is recombined with TRBJ1-2, with a tentative D gene TRBD1 over 5 matching bases. The nucleotide sequence reads as follows: TGTGCCAGCAGTTACTCGGGGGACTATGGCTACACCTTC. Translated, it reads CASSYSGDYGYTF.